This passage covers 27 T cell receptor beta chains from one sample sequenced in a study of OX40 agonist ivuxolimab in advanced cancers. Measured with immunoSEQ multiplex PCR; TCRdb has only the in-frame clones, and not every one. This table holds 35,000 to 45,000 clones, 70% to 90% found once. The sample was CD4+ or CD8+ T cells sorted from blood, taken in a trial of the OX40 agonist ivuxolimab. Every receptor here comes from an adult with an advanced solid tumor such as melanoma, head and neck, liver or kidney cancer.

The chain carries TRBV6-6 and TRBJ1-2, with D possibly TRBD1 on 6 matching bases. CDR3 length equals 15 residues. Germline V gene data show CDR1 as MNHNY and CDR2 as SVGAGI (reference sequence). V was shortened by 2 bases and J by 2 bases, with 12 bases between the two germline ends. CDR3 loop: CASSYGGQINYGYTF. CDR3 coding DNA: TGTGCCAGCAGTTACGGAGGACAGATAAACTATGGCTACACCTTC.

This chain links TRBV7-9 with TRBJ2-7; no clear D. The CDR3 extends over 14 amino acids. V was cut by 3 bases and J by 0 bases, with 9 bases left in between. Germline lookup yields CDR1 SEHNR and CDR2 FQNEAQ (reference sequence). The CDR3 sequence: CASSFLEDSYEQYF. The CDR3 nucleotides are TGTGCCAGCAGCTTTCTCGAAGACTCCTACGAGCAGTACTTC.

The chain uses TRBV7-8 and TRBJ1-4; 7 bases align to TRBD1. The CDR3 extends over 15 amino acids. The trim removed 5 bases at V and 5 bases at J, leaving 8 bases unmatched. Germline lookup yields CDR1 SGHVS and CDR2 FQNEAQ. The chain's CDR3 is CASSLTQGRNEKLFF. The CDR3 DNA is TGTGCCAGCAGCCTCACACAGGGGCGGAATGAAAAACTGTTTTTT. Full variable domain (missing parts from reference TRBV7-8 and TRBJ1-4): GAGVSQSPRYKVAKRGQDVALRCDPISGHVSLFWYQQALGQGPEFLTYFQNEAQLDKSGLPSDRFFAERPEGSVSTLKIQRTQQEDSAVYLCASSLTQGRNEKLFFGSGTQLSVL.

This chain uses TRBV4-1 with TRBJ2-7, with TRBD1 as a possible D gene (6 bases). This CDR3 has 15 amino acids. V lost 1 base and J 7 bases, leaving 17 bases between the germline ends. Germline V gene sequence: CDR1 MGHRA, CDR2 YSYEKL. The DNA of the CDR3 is TGCGCCAGCAGCCAAGGACAGGAAAACCCCCGGGAGCAGTACTTC. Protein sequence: CASSQGQENPREQYF.

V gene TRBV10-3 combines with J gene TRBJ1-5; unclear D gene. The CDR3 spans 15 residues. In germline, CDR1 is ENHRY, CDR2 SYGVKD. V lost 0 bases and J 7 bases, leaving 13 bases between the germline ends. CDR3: CAISESIGSQQPQHF. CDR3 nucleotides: TGTGCCATCAGTGAGTCGATTGGCAGCCAACAGCCCCAGCATTTT.

CDR3 in amino acids: CASSLKRYTGELFF. The CDR3 coding sequence is TGTGCCAGCAGCTTGAAGAGATACACCGGGGAGCTGTTTTTT. The chain carries TRBV5-8 and TRBJ2-2; D gene ambiguous. Germline CDR1 and CDR2: SGHTS and YDEGEE. CDR3 length: 14 amino acids. The V gene lost 1 base and the J gene lost 3 bases, with 7 bases spanning the gap.

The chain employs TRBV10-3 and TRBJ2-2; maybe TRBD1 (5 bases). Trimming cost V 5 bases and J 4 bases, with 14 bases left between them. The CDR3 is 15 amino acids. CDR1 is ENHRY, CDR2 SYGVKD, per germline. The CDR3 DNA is TGTGCCATCAGTCGAGAGGACAAGGGCACCGGGGAGCTGTTTTTT. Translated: CAISREDKGTGELFF.

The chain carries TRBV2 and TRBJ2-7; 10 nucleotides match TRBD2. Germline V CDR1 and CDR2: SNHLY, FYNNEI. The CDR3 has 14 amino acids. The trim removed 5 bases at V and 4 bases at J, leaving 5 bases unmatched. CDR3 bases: TGTGCCAGCAGTCCCTCTAGCGGGAGTTACGAGCAGTACTTC. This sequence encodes CASSPSSGSYEQYF.

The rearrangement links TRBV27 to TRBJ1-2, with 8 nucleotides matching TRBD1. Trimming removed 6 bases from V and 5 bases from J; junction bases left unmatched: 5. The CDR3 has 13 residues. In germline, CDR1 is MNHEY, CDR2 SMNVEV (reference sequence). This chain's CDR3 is CASSQGQAYGYTF. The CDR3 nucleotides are TGTGCCAGCAGCCAGGGACAGGCATATGGCTACACCTTC.

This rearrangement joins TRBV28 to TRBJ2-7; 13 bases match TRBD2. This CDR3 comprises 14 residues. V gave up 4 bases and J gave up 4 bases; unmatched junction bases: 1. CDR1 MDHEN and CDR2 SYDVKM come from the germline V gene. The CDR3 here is CASSWGLAGYEQYF. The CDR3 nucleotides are TGTGCCAGCAGTTGGGGACTAGCGGGATACGAGCAGTACTTC.

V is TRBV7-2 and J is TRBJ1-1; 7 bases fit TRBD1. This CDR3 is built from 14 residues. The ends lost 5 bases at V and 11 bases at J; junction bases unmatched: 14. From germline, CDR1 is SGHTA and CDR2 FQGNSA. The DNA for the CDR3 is TGTGCCAGCAGCGTTAGAGGGCGTCAGGGGGGCGCTTTCTTT. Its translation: CASSVRGRQGGAFF.

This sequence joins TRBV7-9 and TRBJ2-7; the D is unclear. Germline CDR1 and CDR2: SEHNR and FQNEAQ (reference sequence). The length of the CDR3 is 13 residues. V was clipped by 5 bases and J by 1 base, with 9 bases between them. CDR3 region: CASSPMGSYEQYF. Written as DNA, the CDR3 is TGTGCCAGCAGCCCGATGGGTTCCTACGAGCAGTACTTC.

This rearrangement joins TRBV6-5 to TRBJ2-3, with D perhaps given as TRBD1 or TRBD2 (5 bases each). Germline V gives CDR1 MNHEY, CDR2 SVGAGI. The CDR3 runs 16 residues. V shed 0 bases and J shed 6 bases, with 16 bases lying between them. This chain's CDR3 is CASSYSIRRGRDTQYF. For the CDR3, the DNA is TGTGCCAGCAGTTACTCGATTCGCCGGGGCCGGGATACGCAGTATTTT.

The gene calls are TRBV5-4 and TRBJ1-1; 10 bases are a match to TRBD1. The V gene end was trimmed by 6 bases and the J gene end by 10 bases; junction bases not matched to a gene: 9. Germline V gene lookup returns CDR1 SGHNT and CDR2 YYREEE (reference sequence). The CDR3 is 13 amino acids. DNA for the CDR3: TGTGCCAGCAAGGAGGGACAGGGGTCCGGAGCTTTCTTT. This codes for CASKEGQGSGAFF.

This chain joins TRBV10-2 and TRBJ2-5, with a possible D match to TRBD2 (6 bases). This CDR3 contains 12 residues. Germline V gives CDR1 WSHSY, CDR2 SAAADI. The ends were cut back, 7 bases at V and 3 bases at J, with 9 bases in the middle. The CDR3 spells CASTGVEETQYF. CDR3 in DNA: TGCGCCAGCACGGGGGTGGAAGAGACCCAGTACTTC.

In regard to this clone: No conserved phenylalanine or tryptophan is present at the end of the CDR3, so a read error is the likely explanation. The CDR3 DNA reads TGCGCCAGCAGCCAAGAGTCCCCTCCCAATTCCGCCACGCAGCATCTC. Translated, it gives CASSQESPPNSATQHL. V gene TRBV4-1 combines with J gene TRBJ2-3; D is uncertain. Matching the DNA end better, TRBJ1-5 makes the J call doubtful. The germline V gene encodes CDR1 MGHRA and CDR2 YSYEKL. The CDR3 contains 16 residues.

The CDR3 is CASTHRDRGLYEQYF. DNA for the CDR3: TGTGCCAGCACCCACCGGGACAGGGGGCTTTACGAGCAGTACTTC. V and J are TRBV7-1 and TRBJ2-7; 12 bases fit TRBD1. TRBV7-1 carries the ORF label, with uncertain function. The J segment lost 4 bases and the V segment lost 7 bases, leaving 8 bases of the junction unmatched. This CDR3 comprises 15 residues.

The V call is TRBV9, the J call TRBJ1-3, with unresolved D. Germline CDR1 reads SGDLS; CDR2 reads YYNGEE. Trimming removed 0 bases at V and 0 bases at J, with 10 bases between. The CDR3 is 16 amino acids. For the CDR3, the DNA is TGTGCCAGCAGCGTAGTCGGACCCCTCTCTGGAAACACCATATATTTT. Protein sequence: CASSVVGPLSGNTIYF.

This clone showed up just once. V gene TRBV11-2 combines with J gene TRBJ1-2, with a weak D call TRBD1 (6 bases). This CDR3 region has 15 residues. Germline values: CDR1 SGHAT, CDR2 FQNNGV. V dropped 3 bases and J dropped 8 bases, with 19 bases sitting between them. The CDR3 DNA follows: TGTGCCAGCAGCTTTAGTAGGTTAACAGGGAACGGCTACACCTTC. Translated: CASSFSRLTGNGYTF.

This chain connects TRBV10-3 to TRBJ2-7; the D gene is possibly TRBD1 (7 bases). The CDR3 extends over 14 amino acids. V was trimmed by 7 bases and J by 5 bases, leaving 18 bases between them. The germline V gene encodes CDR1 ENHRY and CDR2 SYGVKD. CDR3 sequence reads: CAIKIQGGSHEQYF. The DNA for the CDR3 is TGTGCCATCAAGATTCAGGGGGGAAGCCACGAGCAGTACTTC.

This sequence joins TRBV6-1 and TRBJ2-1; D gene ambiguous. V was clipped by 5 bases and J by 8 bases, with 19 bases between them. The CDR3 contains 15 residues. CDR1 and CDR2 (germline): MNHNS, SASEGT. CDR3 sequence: CASSQPGLLGDEQFF. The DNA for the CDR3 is TGTGCCAGCAGTCAACCGGGCCTTCTCGGCGATGAGCAGTTCTTC.

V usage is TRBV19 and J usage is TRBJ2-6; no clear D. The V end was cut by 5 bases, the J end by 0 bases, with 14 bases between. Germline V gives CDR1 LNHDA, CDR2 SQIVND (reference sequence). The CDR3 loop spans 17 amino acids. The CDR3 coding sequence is TGTGCCAGTAGTGCTCGGTTGACCCCCTCTGGGGCCAACGTCCTGACTTTC. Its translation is CASSARLTPSGANVLTF.

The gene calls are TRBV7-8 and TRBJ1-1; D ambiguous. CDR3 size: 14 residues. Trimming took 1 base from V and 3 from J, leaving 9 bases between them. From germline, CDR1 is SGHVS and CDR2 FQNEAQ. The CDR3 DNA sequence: TGTGCCAGCAGCTTAGGGGCAGGTTACACTGAAGCTTTCTTT. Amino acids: CASSLGAGYTEAFF.

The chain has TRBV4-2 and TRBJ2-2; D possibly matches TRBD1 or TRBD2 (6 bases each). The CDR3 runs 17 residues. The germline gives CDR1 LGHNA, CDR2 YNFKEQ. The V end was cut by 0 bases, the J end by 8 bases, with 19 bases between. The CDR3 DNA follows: TGTGCCAGCAGCCAAGATGGGAGGACAGTGGACGATGGGGAGCTGTTTTTT. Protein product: CASSQDGRTVDDGELFF.

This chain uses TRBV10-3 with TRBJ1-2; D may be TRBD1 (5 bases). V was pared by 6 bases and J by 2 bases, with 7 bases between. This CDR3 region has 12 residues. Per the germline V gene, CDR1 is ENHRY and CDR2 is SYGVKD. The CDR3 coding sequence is TGTGCCATCAGCCCAGGGAACTATGGCTACACCTTC. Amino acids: CAISPGNYGYTF.

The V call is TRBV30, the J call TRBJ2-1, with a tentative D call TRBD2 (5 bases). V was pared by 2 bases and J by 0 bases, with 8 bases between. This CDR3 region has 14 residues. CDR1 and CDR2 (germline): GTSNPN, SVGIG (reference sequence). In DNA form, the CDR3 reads TGTGCCTGGAGTCGAGGGAGCTCCTACAATGAGCAGTTCTTC. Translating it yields CAWSRGSSYNEQFF.

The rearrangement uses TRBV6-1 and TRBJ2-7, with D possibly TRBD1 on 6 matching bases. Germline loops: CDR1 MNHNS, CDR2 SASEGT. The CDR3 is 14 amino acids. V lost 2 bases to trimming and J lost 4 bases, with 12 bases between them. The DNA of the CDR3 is TGTGCCAGCAGTGAAACAGGGTCCCTATACGAGCAGTACTTC. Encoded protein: CASSETGSLYEQYF.